A selection of T cell receptor beta chains follows, all from one sample in a study of graft-versus-host responses after intestinal transplantation. The assay was immunoSEQ multiplex PCR, and TCRdb's table has in-frame clones only and misses some. This table has roughly 18,000 clones, approximately 95% appearing once. The sample consisted of PBMCs, taken 23 days after intestinal transplant. The source of these receptors is a human patient who received an intestinal transplant, so some T cells may come from the graft donor. Each CDR3 is given with its conserved first and last residue. The D gene is left open where the match is weak. The listing skips clone size in some rows; elsewhere it reads once, few, many or a size class.

v_call	d_call	j_call	clone_size	cdr3_nt	cdr3_aa
TRBV14	.	TRBJ2-1	.	TGTGCCAGCAGCCAAGAAAATGAGCAGTTCTTC	CASSQENEQFF
TRBV28	.	TRBJ2-3	.	TGTGCCAGCAGTTTGGGGCAGCGCTACACAGATACGCAGTATTTT	CASSLGQRYTDTQYF
TRBV12-5	.	TRBJ2-3	.	TGTGCTAGTGGTTTTCCTCTAGCCGGGACTACGCAGTATTTT	CASGFPLAGTTQYF
TRBV9	TRBD1	TRBJ1-2	.	TGTGCCAGCAGCGGTACAGGGGGCGCGGATGGCTACACCTTC	CASSGTGGADGYTF
TRBV6-5	TRBD1	TRBJ1-2	.	TGTGCCAGCAGTTACTCGCGACAGGGTTATGGCTACACCTTC	CASSYSRQGYGYTF
TRBV6-5	TRBD2	TRBJ2-7	.	TGTGCCAGCAGCTCACTAGCGGGAGCCTACGAGCAGTACTTC	CASSSLAGAYEQYF
TRBV6-1	TRBD2	TRBJ2-3	.	TGTGCCAGCAGCTTTACTAGCGGGAGGACAGATACGCAGTATTTT	CASSFTSGRTDTQYF
TRBV27	.	TRBJ1-2	.	TGTGCCAGCAGTTTATCGATACAGGGCGTTAACTATGGCTACACCTTC	CASSLSIQGVNYGYTF
TRBV28	TRBD2	TRBJ2-7	.	TGTGCCAGCAGCCCCCAGGTAGCGGGAGAAAACGAGCAGTACTTC	CASSPQVAGENEQYF
TRBV9	TRBD2	TRBJ2-3	few	TGTGCCAGCAGCCTCGTGACCGGACTAGCGGGACTGACAGATACGCAGTATTTT	CASSLVTGLAGLTDTQYF